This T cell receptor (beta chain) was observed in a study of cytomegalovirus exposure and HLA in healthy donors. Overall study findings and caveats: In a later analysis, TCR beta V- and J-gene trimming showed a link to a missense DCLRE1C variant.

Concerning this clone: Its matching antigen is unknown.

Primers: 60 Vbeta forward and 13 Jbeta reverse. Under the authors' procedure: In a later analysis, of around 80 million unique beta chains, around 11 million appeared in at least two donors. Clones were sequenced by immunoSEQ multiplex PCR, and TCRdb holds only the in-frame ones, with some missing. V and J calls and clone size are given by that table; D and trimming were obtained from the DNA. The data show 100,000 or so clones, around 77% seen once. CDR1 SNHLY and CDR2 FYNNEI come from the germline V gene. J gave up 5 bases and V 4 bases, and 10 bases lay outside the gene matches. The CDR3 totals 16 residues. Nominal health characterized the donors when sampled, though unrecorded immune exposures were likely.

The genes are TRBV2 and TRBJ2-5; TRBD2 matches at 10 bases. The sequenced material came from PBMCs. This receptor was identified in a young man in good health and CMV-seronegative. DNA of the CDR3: TGTGCCAGCAGTGGGATTAGCGGGGGGCGAGGGGAGACCCAGTACTTC. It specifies CASSGISGGRGETQYF.